One T cell receptor beta chain is described in this entry. The trim removed 6 bases at V and 7 bases at J, leaving 7 bases unmatched. Looked up from germline, CDR1 is MNHNY and CDR2 is SVGAGI (reference sequence). CDR3 length: 15 amino acids. The data belong to a study of blood T cells in healthy people across ages. Study information: Template switching recovered approximately one barcoded beta molecule for every two T cells.

Next came a second PCR, run for about 6 to 12 cycles, which used a sample-barcoded 5' primer along with a J-beta primer mix. Each cDNA was tagged by a template-switch adaptor containing 12 random nucleotides. TCRdb ran MiXCR on the 5' RACE reads and lists one entry per CDR3 protein. There are around 320,000 distinct CDR3 sequences in the sample; around 29% occur only once, and 29% lies in the top ten. This TCR came from an older woman in good health. The gene calls are TRBV6-6 and TRBJ2-4; 12 bases line up with TRBD1. Sequenced material: blood. This CDR3 reads CASREGQGAWNIQYF. Here the CDR3 DNA reads TGTGCCAGCAGAGAGGGACAGGGGGCGTGGAACATTCAGTACTTC.